These T cell receptor beta chains were read from a single sample in a study of blood T cell repertoires in COVID-19. Profiling relied on immunoSEQ multiplex PCR, and the TCRdb table lists in-frame clones only, not all of them. Of about 150,000 clones in the sample, over 80% were seen once. Material for sequencing was peripheral blood. These receptors came from a man older than 75 with acute or convalescent COVID-19. Each CDR3 is given without its conserved first and last residue.

v_gene	len	j_gene	CDR3aa
TRBV10-3	10	TRBJ2-5	AISQGEETQY
TRBV12-3/TRBV12-4	11	TRBJ2-1	ASSLTGYNEQF
TRBV5-1	15	TRBJ1-5	ASSLERAGFANQPQH
TRBV5-1	12	TRBJ2-5	ASSPGQGGETQY
TRBV9	13	TRBJ2-7	ASSVEPAGTYEQY
TRBV19	13	TRBJ2-7	ASSTRQGNSYEQY
TRBV5-1	12	TRBJ2-5	ASSLAGGQETQY
TRBV11-2	11	TRBJ1-2	ASSLEINYGYT
TRBV7-3	13	TRBJ1-1	ASSLDGAVNTEAF
TRBV3-1/TRBV3-2	13	TRBJ1-1	ASSLQFRVDTEAF
TRBV28	13	TRBJ2-7	ASSPQGAQSDEQY
TRBV3-1/TRBV3-2	14	TRBJ2-7	ASSSRAGGLTYEQY
TRBV27	14	TRBJ1-1	ASSPTTGTGKAEAF
TRBV6-1	12	TRBJ1-5	ASSEAAGGRSQH
TRBV7-9	14	TRBJ2-5	ASSQTGLAAQETQY